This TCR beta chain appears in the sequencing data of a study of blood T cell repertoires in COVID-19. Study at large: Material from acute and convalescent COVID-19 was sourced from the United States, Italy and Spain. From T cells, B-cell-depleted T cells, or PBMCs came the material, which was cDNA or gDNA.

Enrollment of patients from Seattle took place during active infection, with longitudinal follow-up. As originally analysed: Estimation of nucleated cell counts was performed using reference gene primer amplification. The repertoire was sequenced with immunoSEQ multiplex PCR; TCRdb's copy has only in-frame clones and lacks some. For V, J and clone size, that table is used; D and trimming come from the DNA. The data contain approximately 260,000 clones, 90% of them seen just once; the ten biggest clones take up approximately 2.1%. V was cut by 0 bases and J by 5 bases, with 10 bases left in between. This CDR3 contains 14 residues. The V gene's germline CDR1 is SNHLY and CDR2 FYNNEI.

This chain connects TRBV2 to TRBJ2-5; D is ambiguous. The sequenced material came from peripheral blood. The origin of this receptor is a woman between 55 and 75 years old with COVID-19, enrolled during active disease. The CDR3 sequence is CASSEAESRETQYF. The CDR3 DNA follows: TGTGCCAGCAGTGAAGCGGAATCGAGGGAGACCCAGTACTTC.